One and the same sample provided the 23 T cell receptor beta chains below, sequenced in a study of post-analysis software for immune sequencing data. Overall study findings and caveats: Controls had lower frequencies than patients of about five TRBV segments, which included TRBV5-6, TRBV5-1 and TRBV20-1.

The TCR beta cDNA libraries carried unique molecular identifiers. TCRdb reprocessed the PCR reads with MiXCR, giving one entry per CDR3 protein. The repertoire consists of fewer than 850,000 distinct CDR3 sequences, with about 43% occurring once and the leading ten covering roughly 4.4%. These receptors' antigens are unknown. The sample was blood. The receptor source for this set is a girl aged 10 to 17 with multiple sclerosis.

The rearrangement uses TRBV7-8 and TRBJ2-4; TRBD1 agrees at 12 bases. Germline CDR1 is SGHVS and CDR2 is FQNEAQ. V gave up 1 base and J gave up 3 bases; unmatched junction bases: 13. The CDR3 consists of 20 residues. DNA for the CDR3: TGTGCCAGCAGCTTAGTTGTATGGGACAGGGGGCGTGATGGCAAAAACATTCAGTACTTC. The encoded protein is CASSLVVWDRGRDGKNIQYF.

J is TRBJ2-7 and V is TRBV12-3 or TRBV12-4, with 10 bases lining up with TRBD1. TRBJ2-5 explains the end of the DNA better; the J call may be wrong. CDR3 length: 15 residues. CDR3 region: CASSPKDRGRETQYF. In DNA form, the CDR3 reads TGTGCCAGCAGTCCGAAGGACAGGGGGAGGGAGACCCAGTACTTC.

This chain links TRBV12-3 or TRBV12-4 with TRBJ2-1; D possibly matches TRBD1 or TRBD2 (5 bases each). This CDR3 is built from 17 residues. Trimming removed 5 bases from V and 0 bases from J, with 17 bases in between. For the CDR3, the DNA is TGTGCCAGCAGTGGGACGGTTGGCTGGAACTCCTACAATGAGCAGTTCTTC. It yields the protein CASSGTVGWNSYNEQFF.

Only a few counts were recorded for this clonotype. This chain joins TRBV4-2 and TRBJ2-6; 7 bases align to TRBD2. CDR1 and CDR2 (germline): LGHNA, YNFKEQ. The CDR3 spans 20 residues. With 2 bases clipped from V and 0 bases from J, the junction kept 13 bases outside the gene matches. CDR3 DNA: TGTGCCAGCAGCCAATTCCAAGCCGGGACTATCGGCTCTGGGGCCAACGTCCTGACTTTC. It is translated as CASSQFQAGTIGSGANVLTF.

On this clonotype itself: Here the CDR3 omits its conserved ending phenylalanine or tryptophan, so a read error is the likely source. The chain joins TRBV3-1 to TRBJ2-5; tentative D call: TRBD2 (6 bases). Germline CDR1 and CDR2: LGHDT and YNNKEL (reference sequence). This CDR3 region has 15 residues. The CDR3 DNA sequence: TGTGCCAGCAGCCAAGAGGCTAGCGACCAGGAGACCCAGTACTTA. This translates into CASSQEASDQETQYL.

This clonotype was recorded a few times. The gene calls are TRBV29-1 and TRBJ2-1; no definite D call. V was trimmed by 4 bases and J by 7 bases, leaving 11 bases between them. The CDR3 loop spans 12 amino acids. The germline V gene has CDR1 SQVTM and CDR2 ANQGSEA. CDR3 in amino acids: CSVVRSSNEQFF. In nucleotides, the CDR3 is TGCAGCGTTGTTCGATCTAGTAATGAGCAGTTCTTC.

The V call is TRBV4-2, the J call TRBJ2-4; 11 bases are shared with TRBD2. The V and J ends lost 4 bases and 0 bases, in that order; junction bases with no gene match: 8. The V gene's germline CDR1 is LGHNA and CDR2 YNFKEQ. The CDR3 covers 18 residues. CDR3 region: CASSPGTSGEVAKNIQYF. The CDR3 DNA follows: TGTGCCAGCAGCCCAGGGACTAGCGGAGAGGTAGCCAAAAACATTCAGTACTTC.

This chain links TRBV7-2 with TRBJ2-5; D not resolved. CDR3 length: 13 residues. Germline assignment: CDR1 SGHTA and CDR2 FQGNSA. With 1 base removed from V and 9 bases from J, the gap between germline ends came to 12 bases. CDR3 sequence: CASSLETNTAQYF. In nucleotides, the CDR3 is TGTGCCAGCAGCTTAGAAACCAATACGGCCCAGTACTTC. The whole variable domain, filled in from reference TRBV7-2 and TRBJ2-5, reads GAGVSQSPSNKVTEKGKDVELRCDPISGHTALYWYRQSLGQGLEFLIYFQGNSAPDKSGLPSDRFSAERTGGSVSTLTIQRTQQEDSAVYLCASSLETNTAQYFGPGTRLLVL.

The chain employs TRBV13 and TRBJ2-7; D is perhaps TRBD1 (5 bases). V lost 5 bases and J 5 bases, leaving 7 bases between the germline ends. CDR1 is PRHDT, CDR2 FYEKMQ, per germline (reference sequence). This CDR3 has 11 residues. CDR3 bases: TGTGCCAGCAGCGACAGCCACGAGCAGTACTTC. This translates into CASSDSHEQYF.

The CDR3 region is CATSGLYQETQYF. The CDR3 DNA sequence: TGTGCCACCAGCGGACTGTACCAAGAGACCCAGTACTTC. V gene TRBV15 combines with J gene TRBJ2-5; D is possibly TRBD2 (5 bases). Trimming removed 5 bases at V and 0 bases at J, with 7 bases between. Germline loops: CDR1 LNHNV, CDR2 YYDKDF (reference sequence). The length of the CDR3 is 13 residues.

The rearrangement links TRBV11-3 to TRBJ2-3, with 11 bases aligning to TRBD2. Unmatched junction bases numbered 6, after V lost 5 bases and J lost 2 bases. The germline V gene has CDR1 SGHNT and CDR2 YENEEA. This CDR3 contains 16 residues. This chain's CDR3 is CASSPRLAGLTDTQYF. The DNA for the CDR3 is TGTGCCAGCAGCCCAAGACTAGCGGGGCTCACAGATACGCAGTATTTT.

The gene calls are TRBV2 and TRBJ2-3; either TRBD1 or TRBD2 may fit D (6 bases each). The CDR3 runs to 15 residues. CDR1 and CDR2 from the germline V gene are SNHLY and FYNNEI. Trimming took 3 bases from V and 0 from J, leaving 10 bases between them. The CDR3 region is CASSEQGTSTDTQYF. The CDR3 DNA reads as TGTGCCAGCAGTGAGCAGGGGACTAGCACAGATACGCAGTATTTT.

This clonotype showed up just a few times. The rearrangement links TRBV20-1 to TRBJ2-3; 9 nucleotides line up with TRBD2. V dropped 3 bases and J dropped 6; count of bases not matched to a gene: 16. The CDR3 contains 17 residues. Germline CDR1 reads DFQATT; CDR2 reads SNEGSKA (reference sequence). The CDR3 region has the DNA TGCAGTGCTAGGGGGGGAGACCGGACTAGCGAGCTCGATACGCAGTATTTT. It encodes CSARGGDRTSELDTQYF.

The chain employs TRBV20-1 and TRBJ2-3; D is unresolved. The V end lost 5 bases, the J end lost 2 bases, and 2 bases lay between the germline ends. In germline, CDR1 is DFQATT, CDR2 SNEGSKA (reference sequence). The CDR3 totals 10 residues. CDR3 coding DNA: TGCAGTGCTGTCACAGATACGCAGTATTTT. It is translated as CSAVTDTQYF.

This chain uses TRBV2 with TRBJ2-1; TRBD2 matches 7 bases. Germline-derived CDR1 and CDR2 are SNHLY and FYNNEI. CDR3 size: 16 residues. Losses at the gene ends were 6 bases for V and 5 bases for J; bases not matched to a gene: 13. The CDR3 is CASSVIRGDYNNEQFF. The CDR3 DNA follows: TGTGCCAGCAGCGTTATACGGGGGGACTACAACAATGAGCAGTTCTTC. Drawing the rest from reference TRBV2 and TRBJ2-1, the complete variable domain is EPEVTQTPSHQVTQMGQEVILRCVPISNHLYFYWYRQILGQKVEFLVSFYNNEISEKSEIFDDQFSVERPDGSNFTLKIRSTKLEDSAMYFCASSVIRGDYNNEQFFGPGTRLTVL.

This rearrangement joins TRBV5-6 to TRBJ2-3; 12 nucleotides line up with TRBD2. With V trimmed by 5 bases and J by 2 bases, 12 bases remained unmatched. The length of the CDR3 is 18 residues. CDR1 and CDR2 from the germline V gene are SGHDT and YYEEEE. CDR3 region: CASRPQFLAGGTTDTQYF. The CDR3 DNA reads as TGTGCCAGCAGGCCCCAATTCCTAGCGGGAGGGACCACAGATACGCAGTATTTT.

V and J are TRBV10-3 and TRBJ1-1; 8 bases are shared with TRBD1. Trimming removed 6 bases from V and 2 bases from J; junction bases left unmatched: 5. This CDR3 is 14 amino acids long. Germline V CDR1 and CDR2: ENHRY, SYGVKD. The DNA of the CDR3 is TGTGCCATCAGCGGAGACAGGGGAAACACTGAAGCTTTCTTT. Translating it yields CAISGDRGNTEAFF.

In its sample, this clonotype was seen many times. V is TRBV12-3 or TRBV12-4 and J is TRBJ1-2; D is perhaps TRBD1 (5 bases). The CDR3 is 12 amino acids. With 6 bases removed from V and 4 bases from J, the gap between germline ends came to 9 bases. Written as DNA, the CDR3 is TGTGCCAGCAGAACAGGTGGCTATGGCTACACCTTC. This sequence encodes CASRTGGYGYTF.

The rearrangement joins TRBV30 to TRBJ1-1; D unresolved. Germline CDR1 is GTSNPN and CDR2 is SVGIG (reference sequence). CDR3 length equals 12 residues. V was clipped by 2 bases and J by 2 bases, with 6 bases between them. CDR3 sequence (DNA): TGTGCCTGGAGTCCAAGTAACACTGAAGCTTTCTTT. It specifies CAWSPSNTEAFF.

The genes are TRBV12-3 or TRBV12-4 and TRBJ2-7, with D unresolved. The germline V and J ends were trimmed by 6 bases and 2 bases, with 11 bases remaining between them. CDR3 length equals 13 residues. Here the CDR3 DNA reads TGTGCCAGCAGAATCCAAGGGACCTACGAGCAGTACTTC. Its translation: CASRIQGTYEQYF.

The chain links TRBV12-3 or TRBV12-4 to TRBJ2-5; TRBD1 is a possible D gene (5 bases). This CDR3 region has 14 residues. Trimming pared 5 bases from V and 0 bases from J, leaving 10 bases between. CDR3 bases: TGTGCCAGCAGTCTTCAGGGCAACCAAGAGACCCAGTACTTC. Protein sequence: CASSLQGNQETQYF.

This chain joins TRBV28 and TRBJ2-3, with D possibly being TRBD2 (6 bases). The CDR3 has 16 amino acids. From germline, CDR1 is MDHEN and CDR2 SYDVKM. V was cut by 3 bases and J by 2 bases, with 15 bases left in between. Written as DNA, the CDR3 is TGTGCCAGCAGTTTGTCCCTAGCGACCACCACAGATACGCAGTATTTT. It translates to CASSLSLATTTDTQYF.

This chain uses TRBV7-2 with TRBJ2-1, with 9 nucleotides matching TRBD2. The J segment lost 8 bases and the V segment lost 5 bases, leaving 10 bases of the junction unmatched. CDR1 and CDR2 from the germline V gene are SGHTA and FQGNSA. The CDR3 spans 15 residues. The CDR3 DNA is TGTGCCAGCAGCCGATCCGGGACTAGCTTCCATGAGCAGTTCTTC. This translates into CASSRSGTSFHEQFF.